This T cell receptor beta chain originates from a study of CD8+ T cells in alopecia areata. Study at large: Tofacitinib ran 6 to 18 months, followed by 6 months off drug. Treated patients were scored for severity by percent of scalp affected.

Treatment described: oral pan-JAK inhibitor, 5-10 mg twice daily. CD4+ and CD8+ T cells were sorted from PBMCs. Whole-study results and caveats: Expanded CD8+ clones among the top 100, as well as scalp clonality, were significantly decreased by tofacitinib.

This CDR3 contains 13 residues. Germline V gene lookup returns CDR1 SGHVS and CDR2 FNYEAQ. V was shortened by 3 bases and J by 5 bases, with 11 bases between the two germline ends. Concerning this clone itself: Its matching antigen is unknown.

cDNA prepared by RNA extraction and subsequent reverse transcription served as the template for sequencing. Sequencing used immunoSEQ multiplex PCR; TCRdb keeps in-frame clones, though not all of them. The sample carries 250,000 to 350,000 clones, 60% recorded once. The origin of this receptor is a human donor with alopecia areata. The starting material was CD4+ T cells sorted from blood, obtained around week 54, from a patient treated with tofacitinib. The V call is TRBV7-6, the J call TRBJ2-7; D tentatively fits TRBD1 or TRBD2 (5 bases each). For the CDR3, the DNA is TGTGCCAGCAGCTTTGGTCAGGGAGACGAGCAGTACTTC. This codes for CASSFGQGDEQYF.